Presented here are 13 T cell receptor beta chains from one specimen sequenced in a study of cytomegalovirus exposure and HLA in healthy donors. 13 Jbeta primers and 60 Vbeta primers were used for the PCR. Clones were sequenced by immunoSEQ multiplex PCR, and TCRdb holds only the in-frame ones, with some missing. Here the sample spans 150,000 to 200,000 clones, roughly 87% being singletons. The sequenced sample was PBMCs. The receptors were sampled from a woman aged 50 to 60 in good health and CMV-seronegative.

CDR3 protein: CASSPPRLAGSYEQYF. CDR3 DNA sequence: TGTGCCAGCTCACCACCGAGACTAGCGGGATCCTACGAGCAGTACTTC. V and J are TRBV18 and TRBJ2-5, with 11 nucleotides matching TRBD2. The better agreement between TRBJ2-7 and the DNA end casts doubt on the J call. The CDR3 loop spans 16 amino acids. Per the germline V gene, CDR1 is KGHSH and CDR2 is LQKENI.

This rearrangement joins TRBV4-1 to TRBJ2-3, with D possibly matching TRBD1 (5 bases). Trimming took 1 base from V and 4 from J, leaving 15 bases between them. This CDR3 region has 16 residues. Germline-derived CDR1 and CDR2 are MGHRA and YSYEKL. The DNA of the CDR3 is TGCGCCAGCAGCCAAGTGGGCAGGGCCACCCCAGATACGCAGTATTTT. Encoded protein: CASSQVGRATPDTQYF.

This clone was seen only a few times. The J gene is TRBJ1-1, the V gene TRBV15, with D perhaps matching TRBD1 (5 bases). Germline CDR1 LNHNV, CDR2 YYDKDF (reference sequence). CDR3 length equals 15 residues. Deletions cut 0 bases from V and 2 bases from J, with 10 bases between. CDR3 residues: CATSRDRAGNTEAFF. The DNA of the CDR3 is TGTGCCACCAGCAGAGACAGGGCAGGAAACACTGAAGCTTTCTTT.

The chain recombines TRBV14 with TRBJ2-2, with a possible D match to TRBD2 (6 bases). V was clipped by 0 bases and J by 0 bases, with 11 bases between them. Per germline, CDR1 SGHDN and CDR2 FVKESK. The CDR3 length is 17 residues. CDR3 loop: CASSQDRRGPNTGELFF. The CDR3 coding sequence is TGTGCCAGCAGCCAAGATAGGCGGGGCCCGAACACCGGGGAGCTGTTTTTT.

The chain links TRBV28 to TRBJ1-2; D ambiguous. V was clipped by 3 bases and J by 7 bases, with 9 bases between them. The CDR3 contains 12 residues. Germline lookup yields CDR1 MDHEN and CDR2 SYDVKM. The CDR3 reads CASSFLAGGYTF. For the CDR3, the DNA is TGTGCCAGCAGTTTTTTAGCGGGTGGCTACACCTTC.

The chain combines TRBV9 with TRBJ1-2; TRBD1 agrees at 9 bases. V lost 5 bases, J lost 4 bases, and 6 bases stayed unmatched. Germline CDR1 and CDR2: SGDLS and YYNGEE. The CDR3 length is 14 residues. The CDR3, as DNA: TGTGCCAGCAGTTTCGGGACAGGGTCCTATGGCTACACCTTC. Encoded protein: CASSFGTGSYGYTF.

The chain links TRBV6-5 to TRBJ1-2, with 7 positions matching TRBD1. This CDR3 has 14 residues. V dropped 5 bases and J dropped 6; count of bases not matched to a gene: 9. Germline CDR1 reads MNHEY; CDR2 reads SVGAGI. CDR3: CASSPEGTANGYTF. CDR3 nucleotides: TGTGCCAGCAGTCCCGAGGGGACAGCGAATGGCTACACCTTC.

The V gene is TRBV5-5, the J gene TRBJ1-1; 9 bases agree with TRBD1. The V and J ends lost 1 base and 6 bases, in that order; junction bases with no gene match: 7. The germline gives CDR1 SGHKS, CDR2 YYEKEE (reference sequence). CDR3 length: 15 residues. The CDR3 DNA is TGTGCCAGCAGCTTGACAGGGGGCGGAATCTCTGAAGCTTTCTTT. Its translation is CASSLTGGGISEAFF.

The J gene is TRBJ2-7, the V gene TRBV29-1, with 7 positions matching TRBD2. The V gene end was trimmed by 6 bases and the J gene end by 2 bases; junction bases not matched to a gene: 7. This CDR3 has 13 residues. Germline V gene data show CDR1 as SQVTM and CDR2 as ANQGSEA. CDR3 DNA sequence: TGCAGCGTATCCGGGGGGACCACCTACGAGCAGTACTTC. Translated: CSVSGGTTYEQYF.

The chain joins TRBV28 to TRBJ2-5, with TRBD1 matching over 7 bases. Germline CDR1 and CDR2: MDHEN and SYDVKM. The CDR3 is 12 amino acids. J was trimmed by 5 bases and V by 6 bases; bases with no gene match: 3. CDR3 region: CASRDRAETQYF. CDR3 nucleotides: TGTGCCAGCAGAGACAGGGCGGAGACCCAGTACTTC.

The table lists this clone with a few counts. The chain joins TRBV5-1 to TRBJ2-7; possibly TRBD1 for D (5 bases). Germline V lookup: CDR1 SGHRS, CDR2 YFSETQ. The CDR3 sequence is 13 residues long. V was shortened by 7 bases and J by 9 bases, with 20 bases between the two germline ends. CDR3 loop: CASHNDGAAAQYF. In DNA form, the CDR3 reads TGCGCCAGCCACAACGATGGGGCGGCGGCGCAGTACTTC. The variable domain in full, completed from reference TRBV5-1 and TRBJ2-7, reads KAGVTQTPRYLIKTRGQQVTLSCSPISGHRSVSWYQQTPGQGLQFLFEYFSETQRNKGNFPGRFSGRQFSNSRSEMNVSTLELGDSALYLCASHNDGAAAQYFGPGTRLTVT.

Only one count was recorded for this clone. This chain connects TRBV6-5 to TRBJ2-1; 8 positions agree with TRBD2. Germline V gene lookup returns CDR1 MNHEY and CDR2 SVGAGI. This CDR3 spans 15 amino acids. The V segment lost 5 bases and the J segment 9 bases; nucleotides outside the gene matches: 12. The DNA of the CDR3 is TGTGCCAGCAGTAGACCGGGACTAGTCGGCGGTGAGCAGTTCTTC. Translation gives CASSRPGLVGGEQFF.

V usage is TRBV4-3 and J usage is TRBJ1-3; 8 positions agree with TRBD1. V shed 4 bases, J shed 8 bases, and the junction held 10 bases outside the gene matches. The CDR3 is 15 residues long. Looked up from germline, CDR1 is LGHNA and CDR2 is YSLEER. The CDR3 loop is CASSRTTGETYTIYF. CDR3 sequence (DNA): TGCGCCAGCAGCCGAACGACAGGGGAGACATACACCATATATTTT.